A single sample is the source of the 17 T cell receptor beta chains below, sequenced in a study of blood T cells in healthy people across ages. A second about 6 to 12 cycle PCR used barcoded and J-beta primers. TCRdb reprocessed the 5' RACE reads with MiXCR, giving one entry per CDR3 protein. The table records around 900,000 distinct CDR3 sequences, 45% to 60% of them present only once. The sequenced sample consisted of blood. These receptors originate from an older woman in good health.

This sequence joins TRBV10-3 and TRBJ2-3, with 8 nucleotides matching TRBD1. With 3 bases clipped from V and 2 bases from J, the junction kept 4 bases outside the gene matches. CDR1 is ENHRY and CDR2 is SYGVKD in the germline V gene. The CDR3 runs 15 residues. The chain's CDR3 is CAISDADRVTDTQYF. The CDR3 nucleotides read TGTGCCATCAGTGACGCGGACAGGGTCACAGATACGCAGTATTTT.

The V and J genes are TRBV5-1 and TRBJ1-1, with D unclear. Germline CDR1 is SGHRS and CDR2 is YFSETQ. This CDR3 region has 14 residues. Trimming removed 3 bases from V and 0 bases from J, with 9 bases in between. The chain's CDR3 is CASSSGDMNTEAFF. The CDR3, as DNA: TGCGCCAGCAGCTCCGGGGATATGAACACTGAAGCTTTCTTT.

The chain is built from TRBV6-5 and TRBJ2-3; tentatively, D is TRBD2 (5 bases). The CDR3 contains 16 residues. Germline CDR1 MNHEY, CDR2 SVGAGI. Deletions cut 2 bases from V and 1 base from J, with 13 bases between. The CDR3 DNA sequence: TGTGCCAGCAGTTACACTACGAGCGGACGCACAGATACGCAGTATTTT. Translated, it gives CASSYTTSGRTDTQYF.

The chain has TRBV6-5 and TRBJ2-1; 8 positions match TRBD1. This CDR3 has 13 amino acids. With V trimmed by 6 bases and J by 7 bases, 5 bases remained unmatched. Per the germline V gene, CDR1 is MNHEY and CDR2 is SVGAGI. The CDR3 region is CASSRDRRNEQFF. The CDR3 nucleotides read TGTGCCAGCAGCCGGGACAGGAGAAATGAGCAGTTCTTC.

The CDR3 spells CASSLVRVATSGGSTDTQYF. CDR3 nucleotides: TGTGCCAGCAGCTTAGTAAGGGTGGCTACTAGCGGGGGTAGCACAGATACGCAGTATTTT. V gene TRBV7-8 combines with J gene TRBJ2-3, with TRBD2 identical over 11 bases. CDR1 SGHVS and CDR2 FQNEAQ come from the germline V gene. The CDR3 loop spans 20 amino acids. J was trimmed by 0 bases and V by 1 base; bases with no gene match: 12.

This clonotype was detected a few times. This chain uses TRBV6-2 or TRBV6-3 with TRBJ2-7; D not resolved. Trimming stripped 2 bases from V and 0 bases from J, with 5 bases between. Germline V gives CDR1 MNHEY, CDR2 SVGEGT. The CDR3 consists of 13 residues. CDR3 region: CASSYLSSYEQYF. CDR3 in DNA: TGTGCCAGCAGTTACCTAAGCTCCTACGAGCAGTACTTC.

The chain has TRBV28 and TRBJ2-2; D is unclear. This CDR3 has 16 amino acids. The V end was cut by 1 base, the J end by 0 bases, with 9 bases between. Germline values: CDR1 MDHEN, CDR2 SYDVKM. The CDR3 loop reads CASSLFSGANTGELFF. The CDR3 DNA reads as TGTGCCAGCAGTTTATTTTCGGGCGCGAACACCGGGGAGCTGTTTTTT. Based on the CDR3 plus reference TRBV28 and TRBJ2-2, the full variable domain is DVKVTQSSRYLVKRTGEKVFLECVQDMDHENMFWYRQDPGLGLRLIYFSYDVKMKEKGDIPEGYSVSREKKERFSLILESASTNQTSMYLCASSLFSGANTGELFFGEGSRLTVL.

The CDR3 region is CASSFTSPPEQYF. The CDR3 DNA is TGTGCCAGCAGCTTCACTAGCCCGCCTGAGCAGTACTTC. The genes are TRBV3-1 and TRBJ2-5; weak D call: TRBD2 (6 bases). This CDR3 contains 13 residues. Germline values: CDR1 LGHDT, CDR2 YNNKEL (reference sequence). V gave up 5 bases and J gave up 11 bases, with 18 bases separating them.

Here the CDR3 DNA reads TGTGCCAGCGGGGGCCAATACTACAATGAGCAGTTCTTC. Its translation is CASGGQYYNEQFF. The chain uses TRBV7-2 and TRBJ2-1, with D possibly TRBD1 on 6 matching bases. This CDR3 contains 13 residues. CDR1 is SGHTA and CDR2 is FQGNSA in the germline V gene. V was cut by 8 bases and J by 3 bases, with 11 bases left in between. Together with reference TRBV7-2 and TRBJ2-1, the CDR3 gives the full variable domain: GAGVSQSPSNKVTEKGKDVELRCDPISGHTALYWYRQSLGQGLEFLIYFQGNSAPDKSGLPSDRFSAERTGGSVSTLTIQRTQQEDSAVYLCASGGQYYNEQFFGPGTRLTVL.

The chain uses TRBV28 and TRBJ2-1; perhaps D is TRBD1 or TRBD2 (5 bases each). Gene TRBJ2-7 matches the end of the DNA better, so the J call may be wrong. This CDR3 region has 16 residues. The germline V gene has CDR1 MDHEN and CDR2 SYDVKM. The CDR3 region has the DNA TGTGCCAGCAGTACCCCCTCAGGGACCCCCTACAATGAGCAGTACTTC. The encoded protein is CASSTPSGTPYNEQYF.

The chain combines TRBV6-5 with TRBJ1-2, with TRBD1 matching 7 bases. The germline V gene has CDR1 MNHEY and CDR2 SVGAGI. The CDR3 loop spans 13 amino acids. The trim removed 7 bases at V and 6 bases at J, leaving 8 bases unmatched. DNA for the CDR3: TGTGCCAGCACCCGGGACAGAAGAGATGGCTACACCTTC. Translated, it gives CASTRDRRDGYTF.

The chain has TRBV20-1 and TRBJ2-1, with 11 bases that match TRBD2. Trimming at V came to 3 bases and at J to 3 bases, leaving 4 bases not matched to a gene. The CDR3 has 15 amino acids. CDR1 and CDR2 (germline): DFQATT, SNEGSKA (reference sequence). The CDR3 here is CSARPGLAGYNEQFF. DNA for the CDR3: TGCAGTGCTAGGCCCGGACTAGCGGGCTACAATGAGCAGTTCTTC.

This clonotype has only a few counts. This chain uses TRBV2 with TRBJ2-7, with D possibly matching TRBD2 (6 bases). The DNA matches TRBJ2-5 better at its end, which makes the J call doubtful. The CDR3 extends over 15 amino acids. CDR1 is SNHLY and CDR2 is FYNNEI in the germline V gene. The CDR3 loop is CASSEYSGGRKTQYF. CDR3 nucleotides: TGTGCCAGCAGTGAATATAGTGGAGGGCGGAAGACCCAGTACTTC.

In DNA, the CDR3 is TGCGCCAGCAGCCAAACCGGGACCGCCGGGGAGCTGTTTTTT. Its translation: CASSQTGTAGELFF. V usage is TRBV4-1 and J usage is TRBJ2-2, with D perhaps being TRBD1 or TRBD2 (5 bases each). CDR3 length: 14 amino acids. Germline CDR1 and CDR2: MGHRA and YSYEKL. The V end was cut by 2 bases, the J end by 6 bases, with 10 bases between.

The chain has TRBV9 and TRBJ2-5; D is perhaps TRBD2 (5 bases). The DNA end is a closer match to TRBJ2-7, so the J assignment may be wrong. This CDR3 has 14 residues. Germline-derived CDR1 and CDR2 are SGDLS and YYNGEE. In nucleotides, the CDR3 is TGTGCCAGCAGCGTACAGGACTTAGGCTACGAGCAGTACTTC. Protein product: CASSVQDLGYEQYF.

The chain combines TRBV7-2 with TRBJ2-7; D is unresolved. This CDR3 has 13 amino acids. Looked up from germline, CDR1 is SGHTA and CDR2 is FQGNSA. V lost 6 bases to trimming and J lost 2 bases, with 11 bases between them. This CDR3 reads CASSSRSTYEQYF. In DNA, the CDR3 is TGTGCCAGCAGTAGCAGGAGTACCTACGAGCAGTACTTC.

This chain links TRBV20-1 with TRBJ2-1; tentative D call: TRBD2 (5 bases). From germline, CDR1 is DFQATT and CDR2 SNEGSKA (reference sequence). V was pared by 3 bases and J by 10 bases, with 10 bases between. This CDR3 spans 11 amino acids. CDR3 sequence reads: CSASDLAEQFF. The CDR3 DNA follows: TGCAGTGCTAGTGATCTAGCAGAGCAGTTCTTC.